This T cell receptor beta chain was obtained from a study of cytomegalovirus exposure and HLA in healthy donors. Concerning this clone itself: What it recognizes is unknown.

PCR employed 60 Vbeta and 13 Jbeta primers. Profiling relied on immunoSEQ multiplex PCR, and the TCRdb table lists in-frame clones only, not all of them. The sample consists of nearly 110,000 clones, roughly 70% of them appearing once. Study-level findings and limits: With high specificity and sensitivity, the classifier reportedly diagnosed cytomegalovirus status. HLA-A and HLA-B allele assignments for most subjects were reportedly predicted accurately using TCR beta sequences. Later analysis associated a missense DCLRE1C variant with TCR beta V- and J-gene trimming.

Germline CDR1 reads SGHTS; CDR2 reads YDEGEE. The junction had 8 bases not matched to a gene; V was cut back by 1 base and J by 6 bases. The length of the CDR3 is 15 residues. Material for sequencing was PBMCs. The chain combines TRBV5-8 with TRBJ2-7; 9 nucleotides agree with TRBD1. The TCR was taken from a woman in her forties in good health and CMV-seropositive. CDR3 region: CASSLNRGHGSEQYF. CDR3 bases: TGTGCCAGCAGCTTGAACAGGGGGCATGGGTCCGAGCAGTACTTC.